This T cell receptor beta chain appears in the sequencing data of a study of T cell repertoires in cytomegalovirus infection. Across the whole study: The study used recently identified HLA-C-restricted and well-studied HLA-B-restricted CMV epitopes. The public TCR beta signatures pointed to both CMV infection and matching HLA type. Study-level findings and limits: The cumulative frequency of public TCR beta families identified carriers of CMV plus the relevant HLA. HLA-C-restricted TCR beta clonotypes specific for CMV led the ex vivo response.

Each CDR3 protein is one row after TCRdb ran MiXCR on the reads. The data contain about 890,000 distinct CDR3 sequences, under 40% of them singletons. Comment on this clonotype: Antigen unknown.

Per the germline V gene, CDR1 is LNHDA and CDR2 is SQIVND (reference sequence). The V gene lost 6 bases and the J gene lost 0 bases, with 15 bases spanning the gap. The CDR3 spans 16 residues. V is TRBV19 and J is TRBJ1-5, with D unclear. The TCR sequence derives from a human donor in good health (CMV status not recorded). Some clones in this sample may be carry-over from other donors' samples. Here the sequenced sample was cultured CD8+ T cells from PBMCs, taken from culture after CMV antigen stimulation. CDR3 DNA: TGTGCCAGTAGGCACCGAGGAGCTTATAGCAATCAGCCCCAGCATTTT. This gives the protein CASRHRGAYSNQPQHF.